The present T cell receptor beta chain was sequenced within a study of blood T cell repertoires in COVID-19. About the research overall: PBMCs, B-cell-depleted T cells, or T cells provided the cDNA or gDNA that made up the material.

This clone was detected only a few times. Measured with immunoSEQ multiplex PCR; TCRdb has only the in-frame clones, and not every one. The table lists more than 90,000 clones, 85% to 90% of them singletons, with approximately 7.9% in the top ten. Germline trimming cut 3 bases from V and 1 base from J; bases unmatched to any gene: 11. Germline assignment: CDR1 ENHRY and CDR2 SYGVKD. The CDR3 consists of 18 residues. Sequencing was carried out using peripheral blood. This sequence was found in a man aged 70 or older who had recovered from COVID-19. This sequence joins TRBV10-3 and TRBJ2-2; 7 bases are shared with TRBD2. The CDR3 region is CAISDSLSRGGNTGELFF. In nucleotides, the CDR3 is TGTGCCATCAGTGATTCGCTCTCGCGCGGGGGGAACACCGGGGAGCTGTTTTTT.